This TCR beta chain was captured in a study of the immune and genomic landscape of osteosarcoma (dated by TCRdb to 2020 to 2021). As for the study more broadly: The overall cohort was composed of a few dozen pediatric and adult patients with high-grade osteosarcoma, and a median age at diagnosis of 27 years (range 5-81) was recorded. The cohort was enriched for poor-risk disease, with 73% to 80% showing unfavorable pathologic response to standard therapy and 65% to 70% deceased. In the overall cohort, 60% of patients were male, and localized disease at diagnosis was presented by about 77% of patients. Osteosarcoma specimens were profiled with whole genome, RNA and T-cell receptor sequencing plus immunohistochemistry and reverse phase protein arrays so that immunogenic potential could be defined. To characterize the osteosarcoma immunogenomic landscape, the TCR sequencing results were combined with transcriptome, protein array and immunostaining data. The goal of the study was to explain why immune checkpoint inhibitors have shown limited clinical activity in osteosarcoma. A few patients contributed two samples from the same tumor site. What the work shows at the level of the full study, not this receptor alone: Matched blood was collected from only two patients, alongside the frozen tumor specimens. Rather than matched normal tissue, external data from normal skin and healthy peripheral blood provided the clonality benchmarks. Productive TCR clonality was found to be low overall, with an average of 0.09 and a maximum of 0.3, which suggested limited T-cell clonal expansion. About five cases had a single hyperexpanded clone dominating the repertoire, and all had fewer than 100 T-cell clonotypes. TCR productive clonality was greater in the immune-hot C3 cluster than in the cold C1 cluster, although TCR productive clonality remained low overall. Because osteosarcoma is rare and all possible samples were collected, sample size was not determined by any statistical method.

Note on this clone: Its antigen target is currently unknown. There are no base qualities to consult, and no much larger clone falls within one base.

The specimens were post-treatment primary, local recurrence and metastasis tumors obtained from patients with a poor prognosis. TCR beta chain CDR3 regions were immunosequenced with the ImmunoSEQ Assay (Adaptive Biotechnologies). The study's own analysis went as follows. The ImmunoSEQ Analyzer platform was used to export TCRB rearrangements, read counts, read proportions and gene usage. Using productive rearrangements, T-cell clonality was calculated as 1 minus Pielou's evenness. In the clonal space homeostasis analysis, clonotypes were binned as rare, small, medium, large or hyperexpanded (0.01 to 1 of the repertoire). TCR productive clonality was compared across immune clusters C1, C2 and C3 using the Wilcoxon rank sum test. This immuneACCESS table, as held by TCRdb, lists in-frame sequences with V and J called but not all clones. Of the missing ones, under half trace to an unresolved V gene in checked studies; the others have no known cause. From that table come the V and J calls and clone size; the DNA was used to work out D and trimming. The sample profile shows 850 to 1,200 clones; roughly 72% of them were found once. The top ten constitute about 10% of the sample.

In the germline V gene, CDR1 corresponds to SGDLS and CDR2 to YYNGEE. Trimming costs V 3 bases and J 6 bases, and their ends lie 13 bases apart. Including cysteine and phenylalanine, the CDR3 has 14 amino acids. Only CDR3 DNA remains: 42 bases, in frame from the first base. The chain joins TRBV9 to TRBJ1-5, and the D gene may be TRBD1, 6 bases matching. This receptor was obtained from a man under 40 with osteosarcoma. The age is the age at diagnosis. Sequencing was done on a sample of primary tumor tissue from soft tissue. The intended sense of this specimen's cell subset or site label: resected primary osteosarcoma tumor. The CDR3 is CASSATGAIQPQHF. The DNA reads TGTGCCAGCAGCGCCACGGGGGCTATTCAGCCCCAGCATTTT.